What follows are 11 T cell receptor beta chains derived from one specimen sequenced in a study of OX40 agonist ivuxolimab in advanced cancers. Repertoires were generated with immunoSEQ multiplex PCR, while TCRdb's copy carries only in-frame clones and drops some. Of around 70,000 clones listed, around 90% are singletons. The input for sequencing was CD4+ or CD8+ T cells sorted from blood, taken in a trial of the OX40 agonist ivuxolimab. Every receptor here comes from an adult with an advanced solid tumor such as melanoma, head and neck, liver or kidney cancer.

The gene calls are TRBV19 and TRBJ1-1; D remains ambiguous. Per germline, CDR1 LNHDA and CDR2 SQIVND (reference sequence). This CDR3 spans 15 amino acids. V was clipped by 7 bases and J by 1 base, with 16 bases between them. CDR3 DNA: TGTGCCAGTATCCCTACGCCTCCGGGGAACACTGAAGCTTTCTTT. Translated: CASIPTPPGNTEAFF.

This chain links TRBV7-3 with TRBJ1-2; D is perhaps TRBD1 (5 bases). The CDR3 extends over 15 amino acids. Germline V lookup: CDR1 SGHTA, CDR2 FQGTGA. Trimming shortened V by 4 bases and J by 6 bases, and 18 bases separated the two germline ends. In DNA, the CDR3 is TGTGCCAGCAGCTCTGGGTGGGGGTCATTGGATGGCTACACCTTC. This encodes CASSSGWGSLDGYTF.

This clone was recorded a few times. This sequence joins TRBV21-1 and TRBJ2-7; the D segment call TRBD2 is taken from the table without a DNA check. TRBV21-1 is termed a pseudogene. The CDR3 totals 14 residues. The CDR3 here is CASSKVRGGSCQYF. CDR3 in DNA: TGTGCCAGCAGCAAAGTAAGGGGAGGATCGTGTCAGTACTTC.

The gene calls are TRBV7-9 and TRBJ2-7, with 9 nucleotides matching TRBD1. This CDR3 spans 15 amino acids. Germline V gives CDR1 SEHNR, CDR2 FQNEAQ (reference sequence). With 5 bases clipped from V and 7 bases from J, the junction kept 12 bases outside the gene matches. The CDR3 sequence is CASSPPRDRVAEQYF. The CDR3 nucleotides are TGTGCCAGCAGCCCCCCCCGGGACAGGGTGGCGGAGCAGTACTTC.

This chain joins TRBV29-1 and TRBJ1-1, with 10 bases fitting TRBD1. Germline loops: CDR1 SQVTM, CDR2 ANQGSEA. The J segment lost 3 bases and the V segment lost 6 bases, leaving 4 bases of the junction unmatched. This CDR3 spans 13 amino acids. The CDR3 DNA follows: TGCAGCGTCTGGACAGGGGGGGACACTGAAGCTTTCTTT. Protein sequence: CSVWTGGDTEAFF.

Only one count was recorded for this clone. This rearrangement joins TRBV19 to TRBJ1-6; D not resolved. CDR3 size: 15 residues. CDR1 is LNHDA and CDR2 is SQIVND in the germline V gene (reference sequence). V was shortened by 5 bases and J by 7 bases, with 15 bases between the two germline ends. For the CDR3, the DNA is TGTGCCAGTAGTCCCGCGGGGTTTGAGAATTCACCCCTCCACTTT. Translation gives CASSPAGFENSPLHF.

This clone was picked up one time. V gene TRBV10-2 combines with J gene TRBJ2-7; no definite D call. The CDR3 totals 11 residues. Germline CDR1 WSHSY, CDR2 SAAADI. V dropped 0 bases and J dropped 6 bases, with 3 bases sitting between them. In DNA, the CDR3 is TGCGCCAGCAGTGAGTCGGCCGAGCAGTACTTC. It encodes CASSESAEQYF.

This rearrangement joins TRBV9 to TRBJ2-7; TRBD2 matches 10 bases. Germline V CDR1 and CDR2: SGDLS, YYNGEE. V trimming: 2 bases; J trimming: 6 bases; junction bases outside the gene matches: 8. This CDR3 is built from 15 residues. As DNA, the CDR3 is TGTGCCAGCAGCGTTAGCGGGGGGCTGCCCGTCGAGCAGTACTTC. This encodes CASSVSGGLPVEQYF.

The genes are TRBV6-5 and TRBJ2-5; D gene unclear. The CDR3 sequence is 14 residues long. V was cut by 2 bases and J by 4 bases, with 11 bases left in between. Germline CDR1 reads MNHEY; CDR2 reads SVGAGI. In DNA, the CDR3 is TGTGCCAGCAGTTACCCGGGTGTCGGAGAGACCCAGTACTTC. This gives the protein CASSYPGVGETQYF.

The genes are TRBV7-9 and TRBJ2-7, with TRBD1 as a possible D gene (6 bases). CDR3 size: 16 residues. CDR1 SEHNR and CDR2 FQNEAQ come from the germline V gene (reference sequence). Trimming left V 4 bases short and J 2 bases short, with 18 bases between. CDR3 coding DNA: TGTGCCAGCAGCTCGCCTGGGGACACACTAACCTACGAGCAGTACTTC. This translates into CASSSPGDTLTYEQYF. The full variable domain, completed using reference TRBV7-9 and TRBJ2-7, is DTGVSQNPRHKITKRGQNVTFRCDPISEHNRLYWYRQTLGQGPEFLTYFQNEAQLEKSRLLSDRFSAERPKGSFSTLEIQRTEQGDSAMYLCASSSPGDTLTYEQYFGPGTRLTVT.

The gene calls are TRBV7-6 and TRBJ2-7, with 8 bases that match TRBD2. Trimming at V came to 5 bases and at J to 2 bases, leaving 5 bases not matched to a gene. This CDR3 is built from 14 residues. Germline values: CDR1 SGHVS, CDR2 FNYEAQ. The CDR3 nucleotides are TGTGCCAGCAGCACCACTAGCGGAGCCTACGAGCAGTACTTC. It encodes CASSTTSGAYEQYF.